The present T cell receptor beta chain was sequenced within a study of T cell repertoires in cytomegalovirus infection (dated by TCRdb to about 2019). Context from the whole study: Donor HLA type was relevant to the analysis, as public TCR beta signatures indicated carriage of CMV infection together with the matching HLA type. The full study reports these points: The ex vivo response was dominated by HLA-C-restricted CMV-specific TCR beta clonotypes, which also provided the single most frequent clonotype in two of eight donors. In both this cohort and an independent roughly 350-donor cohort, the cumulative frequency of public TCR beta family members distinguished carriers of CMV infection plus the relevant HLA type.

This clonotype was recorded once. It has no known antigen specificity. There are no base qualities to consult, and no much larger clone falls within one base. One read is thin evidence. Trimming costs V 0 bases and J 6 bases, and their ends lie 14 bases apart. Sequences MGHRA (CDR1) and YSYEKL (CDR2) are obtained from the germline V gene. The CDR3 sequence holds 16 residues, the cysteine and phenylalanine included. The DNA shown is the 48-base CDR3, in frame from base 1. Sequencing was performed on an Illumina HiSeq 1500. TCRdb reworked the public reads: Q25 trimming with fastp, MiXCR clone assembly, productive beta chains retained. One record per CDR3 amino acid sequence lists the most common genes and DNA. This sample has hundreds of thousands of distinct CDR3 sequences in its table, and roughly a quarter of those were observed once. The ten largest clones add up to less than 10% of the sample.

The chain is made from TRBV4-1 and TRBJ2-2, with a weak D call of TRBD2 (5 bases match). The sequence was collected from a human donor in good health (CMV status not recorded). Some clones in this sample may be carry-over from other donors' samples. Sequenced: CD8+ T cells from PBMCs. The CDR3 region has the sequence CASSQDSGNGAGELFF. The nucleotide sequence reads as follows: TGCGCCAGCAGCCAAGATTCCGGGAACGGGGCCGGGGAGCTGTTTTTT.